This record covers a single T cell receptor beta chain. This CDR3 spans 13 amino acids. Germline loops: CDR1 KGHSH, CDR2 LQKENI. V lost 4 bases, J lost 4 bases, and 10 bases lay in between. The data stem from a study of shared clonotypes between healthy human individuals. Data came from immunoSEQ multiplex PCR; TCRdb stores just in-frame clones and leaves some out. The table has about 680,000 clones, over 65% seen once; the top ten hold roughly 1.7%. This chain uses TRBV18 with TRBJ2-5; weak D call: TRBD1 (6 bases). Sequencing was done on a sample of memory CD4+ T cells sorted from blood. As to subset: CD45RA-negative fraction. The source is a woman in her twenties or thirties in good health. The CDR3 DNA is TGTGCCAGCTCACGGGGACAAGTAGAGACCCAGTACTTC. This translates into CASSRGQVETQYF.